A selection of T cell receptor beta chains follows, all from one sample in a study of blood T cell repertoires in COVID-19. The method was immunoSEQ multiplex PCR; TCRdb's version includes in-frame clones alone and lacks a portion of them. Here the sample spans 320,000 or so clones, 85% being singletons. Material for sequencing was PBMCs or T cells enriched from blood (not recorded which). These receptors were taken from a woman under 40 who had been exposed to COVID-19. Each CDR3 is given with its conserved first and last residue. D genes are given only for firm matches. For some rows the clone size is stated as once, few or many, or as a class when expanded; others skip it.

TRBJ1-1 . TRBV12-5 . CASASGSTSEAFF TGTGCTAGTGCCTCAGGGTCGACCTCTGAAGCTTTCTTT
TRBJ2-2 . TRBV4-1 TRBD1 CASSHPPGQGGTGELFF TGCGCCAGCAGCCATCCTCCGGGACAGGGAGGGACCGGGGAGCTGTTTTTT
TRBJ2-5 . TRBV18 TRBD1 CASSPNIKIRTGDGKETQYF TGTGCCAGCTCACCAAATATAAAGATTCGGACAGGGGATGGGAAAGAGACCCAGTACTTC
TRBJ2-7 . TRBV5-1 . CASSFQVDGTQYF TGCGCCAGCAGCTTCCAGGTCGACGGTACTCAGTACTTC
TRBJ2-7 . TRBV19 . CASSITTTEQYF TGTGCCAGTAGTATAACAACTACCGAGCAGTACTTC
TRBJ2-5 . TRBV7-2 . CASSPSRGQETQYF TGTGCCAGCAGCCCTAGTCGGGGGCAAGAGACCCAGTACTTC
TRBJ2-7 . TRBV5-5 TRBD1 CASSSGTAHYEQYF TGTGCCAGCAGCTCCGGGACAGCTCACTACGAGCAGTACTTC
TRBJ2-5 once TRBV11-2 . CASSLAGGYETQYF TGTGCCAGCAGCTTGGCAGGGGGGTACGAGACCCAGTACTTC
TRBJ2-7 once TRBV7-2 TRBD2 CASSLEAGGTYEQYF TGTGCCAGCAGCTTAGAGGCGGGGGGTACCTACGAGCAGTACTTC
TRBJ1-2 . TRBV4-3 . CASSQDSAGMYGYTF TGCGCCAGCAGCCAAGATTCGGCGGGCATGTATGGCTACACCTTC
TRBJ2-1 . TRBV5-6 . CASSESEQFF TGTGCCAGCAGCGAGAGTGAGCAGTTCTTC
TRBJ1-2 . TRBV4-2 . CASSQERRFTF TGTGCCAGCAGCCAAGAAAGGCGGTTCACCTTC
TRBJ1-2 . TRBV7-2 . CASSSSNRVGYGYTF TGTGCCAGCAGCTCTTCGAACAGGGTTGGCTATGGCTACACCTTC
TRBJ2-7 . TRBV28 . CASRDTSYEQYF TGTGCCAGCCGGGACACCTCCTACGAGCAGTACTTC
TRBJ1-1 . TRBV20-1 . CSAPRAPEAFF TGCAGTGCTCCCAGGGCACCTGAAGCTTTCTTT
TRBJ2-1 . TRBV24-1 TRBD2 CATSTPTAGGRGEQFF TGTGCCACCAGTACCCCAACCGCGGGAGGTAGAGGTGAGCAGTTCTTC
TRBJ1-4 . TRBV5-5 TRBD1 CASSRRGTGLGEKLFF TGTGCCAGCAGCCGGAGAGGGACAGGGCTGGGTGAAAAACTGTTTTTT
TRBJ1-2 few TRBV29-1 . CSVNSRAAHGYTF TGCAGCGTTAACTCCAGGGCAGCCCACGGCTACACCTTC
TRBJ1-2 once TRBV2 . CASSADRNGYTF TGTGCCAGCAGTGCGGACAGAAACGGCTACACCTTC
TRBJ2-3 . TRBV28 . CASSSDTRGTQYF TGTGCCAGCAGTTCGGACACGCGGGGTACGCAGTATTTT
TRBJ1-5 few TRBV28 . CASRDRLNQPQHF TGTGCCAGTCGCGACAGGCTCAATCAGCCCCAGCATTTT
TRBJ2-1 . TRBV7-3 TRBD2 CASSLPTERGGRGEQFF TGTGCCAGCAGCTTACCTACGGAGCGGGGGGGCCGAGGTGAGCAGTTCTTC
TRBJ1-1 . TRBV7-3 . CASSLQANTEAFF TGTGCCAGCAGCCTACAGGCGAACACTGAAGCTTTCTTT
TRBJ1-1 few TRBV2 . CASRGVLEAFF TGTGCCAGCAGAGGGGTACTCGAAGCTTTCTTT
TRBJ2-2 . TRBV5-1 . CASSWDSPDTGELFF TGCGCCAGCAGCTGGGACTCCCCTGACACCGGGGAGCTGTTTTTT
TRBJ2-2 . TRBV11-2 TRBD2 CAVAGGAFNTGELFF TGTGCCGTGGCGGGGGGAGCCTTCAACACCGGGGAGCTGTTTTTT
TRBJ2-3 . TRBV7-3 . CASSLGADTQYF TGTGCCAGCAGCTTAGGGGCGGATACGCAGTATTTT
TRBJ1-2 once TRBV6-5 TRBD1 CASSNRQGRGYTF TGTGCCAGCAGTAATAGACAGGGGAGGGGCTACACCTTC
TRBJ1-3 . TRBV6-5 . CASSYSITGGNTIYF TGTGCCAGCAGTTACTCGATAACCGGTGGAAACACCATATATTTT
TRBJ1-1 . TRBV28 TRBD1 CASSLSRPGGREAFF TGTGCCAGCAGTTTATCCAGACCAGGGGGCAGAGAAGCTTTCTTT
TRBJ2-6 . TRBV14 . CASSPMAGRSGANVLTF TGTGCCAGCAGCCCGATGGCGGGCCGCTCTGGGGCCAACGTCCTGACTTTC
TRBJ1-4 . TRBV30 . CAWRNRVTNEKLFF TGTGCCTGGAGAAACAGGGTAACTAATGAAAAACTGTTTTTT
TRBJ2-7 . TRBV11-2 TRBD2 CASSWTSGVYEQYF TGTGCCAGCAGTTGGACTAGCGGAGTCTACGAGCAGTACTTC
TRBJ1-2 . TRBV28 TRBD1 CAIHPSGTGFYGYTF TGTGCCATTCACCCCTCCGGGACAGGATTCTATGGCTACACCTTC
TRBJ1-2 few TRBV5-1 TRBD1 CASIPGQGAANYGYTF TGCGCCAGCATTCCGGGACAGGGGGCAGCTAACTATGGCTACACCTTC
TRBJ1-6 once TRBV9 TRBD1 CASSTRTGGNSPLHF TGTGCCAGCAGCACCCGGACAGGGGGAAATTCACCCCTCCACTTT
TRBJ1-1 . TRBV9 . CASSGGMNTEAFF TGTGCCAGCAGCGGAGGGATGAACACTGAAGCTTTCTTT
TRBJ2-3 . TRBV5-1 . CASSFRPGDTQYF TGCGCCAGCAGTTTCCGGCCCGGGGATACGCAGTATTTT
TRBJ2-1 . TRBV28 . CASSSELVKYNEQFF TGTGCCAGCAGTTCAGAGCTAGTGAAATACAATGAGCAGTTCTTC
TRBJ1-2 once TRBV7-9 . CASSLVGEDGYTF TGTGCCAGCAGCTTAGTGGGCGAAGATGGCTACACCTTC
TRBJ1-5 . TRBV27 TRBD1 CASSSRQGRNQPQHF TGTGCCAGCAGTTCCCGACAGGGCAGAAATCAGCCCCAGCATTTT
TRBJ2-7 once TRBV27 TRBD2 CASAGGNYEQYF TGTGCCAGCGCGGGGGGGAACTACGAGCAGTACTTC
TRBJ2-7 . TRBV5-8 TRBD1 CASTPRGTGIYEQYF TGTGCCAGCACTCCGAGGGGGACAGGGATTTACGAGCAGTACTTC
TRBJ1-4 . TRBV28 TRBD1 CASSSGQGDEKLFF TGTGCCAGCAGTTCGGGACAGGGTGATGAAAAACTGTTTTTT
TRBJ1-1 . TRBV13 . CASSLARNTEAFF TGTGCCAGCAGCTTAGCCAGGAACACTGAAGCTTTCTTT
TRBJ2-6 many TRBV24-1 TRBD1 CATSEGQGPSSGANVLTF TGTGCCACCAGTGAAGGACAGGGGCCCTCCTCTGGGGCCAACGTCCTGACTTTC
TRBJ1-2 . TRBV28 TRBD1 CASRRDRVDGYGYTF TGTGCCAGCAGACGTGACAGGGTGGATGGCTATGGCTACACCTTC
TRBJ2-1 . TRBV5-1 . CASSLPQGIINEQFF TGCGCCAGCAGCTTGCCCCAGGGGATTATCAATGAGCAGTTCTTC
TRBJ1-5 . TRBV5-1 . CASSLDPGQYQPQHF TGCGCCAGCAGCTTGGATCCAGGTCAGTATCAGCCCCAGCATTTT
TRBJ2-3 . TRBV28 . CATAVLMARSTDTQYF TGTGCCACCGCGGTATTAATGGCCCGAAGCACAGATACGCAGTATTTT
TRBJ1-5 . TRBV6-5 . CASSYSIGRSNQPQHF TGTGCCAGCAGTTACTCGATAGGGAGAAGCAATCAGCCCCAGCATTTT
TRBJ1-2 . TRBV28 TRBD1 CASSTGQGNYGYTF TGTGCCAGCAGCACGGGACAGGGAAACTATGGCTACACCTTC
TRBJ1-2 . TRBV28 . CASTERRDSGYTF TGTGCCAGCACGGAGCGGAGGGATAGTGGCTACACCTTC
TRBJ1-1 . TRBV7-3 . CASSLAGPMNTEAFF TGTGCCAGCAGCTTAGCGGGTCCGATGAACACTGAAGCTTTCTTT
TRBJ2-7 . TRBV10-3 TRBD2 CAISDPGSRGGYEQYF TGTGCCATCAGTGACCCAGGCAGCCGGGGGGGCTACGAGCAGTACTTC